This T cell receptor beta chain came from a study of blood T cell repertoires in COVID-19. Trimming removed 4 bases from V and 4 bases from J; junction bases left unmatched: 8. This CDR3 has 15 amino acids. Looked up from germline, CDR1 is SGHRS and CDR2 is YFSETQ. Sequencing was performed with immunoSEQ multiplex PCR; in TCRdb, only in-frame clones are kept and a portion is missing. This table holds approximately 80,000 clones, around 77% found once. Material for sequencing was peripheral blood. This clonotype originated in a human donor in a cohort sampled during active COVID-19. The chain carries TRBV5-1 and TRBJ1-2; 9 bases align to TRBD1. The CDR3 DNA reads as TGCGCCAGCAGCCCAGGACAGGGGTGGGGCTATGGCTACACCTTC. Protein: CASSPGQGWGYGYTF.